One sample yielded the 21 T cell receptor beta chains listed below, sequenced in a study of blood T cells in healthy people across ages. Primers used in a second PCR of roughly 6 to 12 cycles were a sample-barcoded 5' primer and a J-beta primer mix. In TCRdb, the 5' RACE reads were re-called with MiXCR into one record per CDR3 protein. The sample includes fewer than 2,000,000 distinct CDR3 sequences, almost 35% of them seen just once. The material sequenced was blood. These receptors were taken from a woman in her thirties in good health.

As concerns this clonotype: At one end the junction does not follow the germline gene, possibly because of a read error. CDR3 in amino acids: CASSPEGYTPYF. In nucleotides, the CDR3 is TGTGCCAGCAGCCCCGAGGGGTATACGCCGTATTTT. The chain recombines TRBV7-8 with TRBJ2-3; the D gene could be TRBD1 or TRBD2 (5 bases each). The germline CDR1 and CDR2 sequences are SGHVS and FQNEAQ. This CDR3 has 12 amino acids.

This clonotype was counted only a few times. The rearrangement links TRBV5-5 to TRBJ2-7; 10 bases align to TRBD2. Germline CDR1 and CDR2: SGHKS and YYEKEE (reference sequence). Germline trimming cut 1 base from V and 3 bases from J; bases unmatched to any gene: 7. CDR3 size: 16 residues. CDR3 sequence: CASSLSLAGDYYEQYF. CDR3 nucleotide sequence: TGTGCCAGCAGCTTGTCTCTAGCGGGAGATTACTACGAGCAGTACTTC.

This clonotype was found a few times. The chain recombines TRBV6-1 with TRBJ1-5, with D hard to call. The CDR3 is 14 amino acids. Germline CDR1 MNHNS, CDR2 SASEGT. The V end lost 6 bases, the J end lost 7 bases, and 16 bases lay between the germline ends. The CDR3 reads CASSNDPQVQPQHF. The CDR3 DNA reads as TGTGCCAGCAGCAACGACCCCCAAGTGCAGCCCCAGCATTTT.

This clonotype was counted only a few times. The J gene is TRBJ2-7, the V gene TRBV20-1, with D perhaps matching TRBD2 (5 bases). Trimming shortened V by 5 bases and J by 5 bases, and 19 bases separated the two germline ends. This CDR3 has 14 residues. The V gene's germline CDR1 is DFQATT and CDR2 SNEGSKA (reference sequence). CDR3 sequence: CSALRTGSGHEQYF. Here the CDR3 DNA reads TGCAGTGCTCTCCGGACGGGGAGCGGCCACGAGCAGTACTTC.

The chain combines TRBV5-1 with TRBJ2-1; TRBD2 matches 13 bases. The length of the CDR3 is 16 residues. Germline CDR1 reads SGHRS; CDR2 reads YFSETQ. V was pared by 2 bases and J by 7 bases, with 6 bases of the junction left unmatched. The CDR3 reads CASSFTSGGAGNEQFF. The CDR3 region has the DNA TGCGCCAGCAGCTTTACTAGCGGGGGGGCGGGGAATGAGCAGTTCTTC.

The J gene is TRBJ2-2, the V gene TRBV12-3 or TRBV12-4; TRBD1 agrees at 8 bases. This CDR3 region has 14 residues. Trimming at V came to 4 bases and at J to 6 bases, leaving 4 bases not matched to a gene. Here the CDR3 DNA reads TGTGCCAGCAGTTGGCGGACAGGGTCCGGGGAGCTGTTTTTT. Translated: CASSWRTGSGELFF.

The V gene is TRBV10-3, the J gene TRBJ2-1, with 10 bases matching TRBD2. Germline V gene lookup returns CDR1 ENHRY and CDR2 SYGVKD. The CDR3 is 16 amino acids. V shed 0 bases and J 6 bases; nucleotides not matched to a gene: 5. CDR3 amino acids: CAISESQREGINEQFF. The CDR3 coding sequence is TGTGCCATCAGTGAGTCCCAGCGGGAGGGTATCAATGAGCAGTTCTTC.

This clonotype has just a few counts. This chain links TRBV6-5 with TRBJ1-1; 11 bases align to TRBD1. CDR1 and CDR2 from the germline V gene are MNHEY and SVGAGI. After removal of 1 base from V and 4 bases from J, the junction contained 11 bases not matched to a gene. The length of the CDR3 is 18 residues. Here the CDR3 DNA reads TGTGCCAGCAGTTACTGGGGGACAGGGGGTGGGTCGGTCACTGAAGCTTTCTTT. This encodes CASSYWGTGGGSVTEAFF.

V and J are TRBV6-1 and TRBJ2-1; TRBD2 agrees at 8 bases. CDR3 length: 14 residues. Germline values: CDR1 MNHNS, CDR2 SASEGT. The V and J ends lost 7 bases and 6 bases, in that order; junction bases with no gene match: 8. The CDR3 protein is CASNKVAGFNEQFF. The CDR3, as DNA: TGTGCCAGCAATAAGGTAGCGGGGTTCAATGAGCAGTTCTTC.

This clonotype was seen many times. The V and J genes are TRBV4-1 and TRBJ1-4; TRBD1 aligns across 10 bases. Trimming removed 4 bases from V and 5 bases from J; junction bases left unmatched: 1. This CDR3 comprises 14 residues. CDR1 is MGHRA and CDR2 is YSYEKL in the germline V gene. In DNA, the CDR3 is TGCGCCAGCAGCCCGGGACAGGGGAATGAAAAACTGTTTTTT. Its translation: CASSPGQGNEKLFF.

The rearrangement links TRBV28 to TRBJ2-7; TRBD2 matches at 13 bases. The CDR3 has 16 amino acids. Germline loops: CDR1 MDHEN, CDR2 SYDVKM. With V trimmed by 5 bases and J by 4 bases, 8 bases remained unmatched. The CDR3 loop reads CASSRLRTSGRYEQYF. DNA of the CDR3: TGTGCCAGCAGTCGACTACGGACTAGCGGGAGATACGAGCAGTACTTC.

V and J are TRBV12-3 or TRBV12-4 and TRBJ2-1; D gene unclear. The DNA end is more similar to TRBJ2-7, so the J call may be wrong. CDR3 size: 13 residues. The CDR3 sequence is CASSRSSYNEQYF. CDR3 DNA sequence: TGTGCCAGCAGCCGCAGCTCCTACAACGAGCAGTACTTC.

This chain connects TRBV14 to TRBJ1-5; 11 bases align to TRBD1. This CDR3 region has 15 residues. V lost 6 bases to trimming and J lost 7 bases; unmatched junction nucleotides: 8. Germline CDR1 reads SGHDN; CDR2 reads FVKESK. DNA of the CDR3: TGTGCCAGCAGACTAGGACAGGGGGCTCGACAGCCCCAGCATTTT. Translated: CASRLGQGARQPQHF.

This clonotype was seen more than once but under ten times. The chain combines TRBV6-5 with TRBJ2-1, with D uncertain. V gave up 4 bases and J gave up 1 base, with 11 bases separating them. The germline gives CDR1 MNHEY, CDR2 SVGAGI. The CDR3 is 15 amino acids. CDR3 nucleotides: TGTGCCAGCAGTTTCATTCTCGGGTCCTACAATGAGCAGTTCTTC. Translation gives CASSFILGSYNEQFF.

The CDR3: CSARPGRTDNTEAFF. Written as DNA, the CDR3 is TGCAGTGCTAGACCTGGCAGGACGGATAACACTGAAGCTTTCTTT. This chain joins TRBV20-1 and TRBJ1-1; D remains ambiguous. CDR3 length equals 15 residues. Germline V gene lookup returns CDR1 DFQATT and CDR2 SNEGSKA (reference sequence). V shed 2 bases and J shed 2 bases, with 15 bases lying between them.

This clonotype has a count of ten or more. The gene calls are TRBV9 and TRBJ2-7; TRBD1 or TRBD2 may be the D gene (5 bases each). The length of the CDR3 is 15 residues. V was clipped by 4 bases and J by 4 bases, with 18 bases between them. CDR1 SGDLS and CDR2 YYNGEE come from the germline V gene. CDR3 in DNA: TGTGCCAGCAGCTTAGATGGGACGGACCGTTACGAGCAGTACTTC. This gives the protein CASSLDGTDRYEQYF.

The CDR3 loop reads CASTGGSINTDTQYF. The CDR3 coding sequence is TGTGCCAGCACGGGCGGGAGTATAAACACAGATACGCAGTATTTT. The chain has TRBV12-3 or TRBV12-4 and TRBJ2-3; 7 bases map to TRBD2. V lost 7 bases and J lost 2; bases outside the gene matches: 9. The CDR3 sequence is 15 residues long.

There are many counts of this clonotype. The V gene is TRBV12-3 or TRBV12-4, the J gene TRBJ2-7; D is unresolved. This CDR3 contains 14 residues. The germline V and J ends were trimmed by 1 base and 3 bases, with 10 bases remaining between them. CDR3 nucleotides: TGTGCCAGCAGTTTAGGACGGAGTCTCTACGAGCAGTACTTC. Residues: CASSLGRSLYEQYF.

The CDR3 region is CASSLHTGLQGSTGELFF. DNA for the CDR3: TGTGCCAGCAGTCTCCACACGGGACTGCAGGGATCCACCGGGGAGCTGTTTTTT. This chain connects TRBV12-3 or TRBV12-4 to TRBJ2-2, with TRBD2 as a possible D gene (6 bases). There are 18 residues in the CDR3. Trimming shortened V by 5 bases and J by 4 bases, and 23 bases separated the two germline ends.

The rearrangement uses TRBV5-1 and TRBJ2-3; the match to TRBD1 covers 10 bases. The germline V gene encodes CDR1 SGHRS and CDR2 YFSETQ. Germline trimming cut 0 bases from V and 1 base from J; bases unmatched to any gene: 2. The CDR3 spans 16 residues. The CDR3 region has the DNA TGCGCCAGCAGCTTGGGACAGGGGGCCGGCACAGATACGCAGTATTTT. The encoded protein is CASSLGQGAGTDTQYF.

This clonotype has only a few counts. This chain uses TRBV27 with TRBJ1-2; D unclear. CDR1 is MNHEY, CDR2 SMNVEV, per germline (reference sequence). V was clipped by 5 bases and J by 6 bases, with 16 bases between them. The CDR3 has 14 residues. In nucleotides, the CDR3 is TGTGCCAGCAGTCCGCTAACTCGGGAGGATGGCTACACCTTC. Protein: CASSPLTREDGYTF.